This TCR beta chain was sequenced in a study of a mutant IDH1 vaccine in newly diagnosed glioma (dated by TCRdb to the early 2020s). About the investigation overall: In the chemotherapy-containing groups, vaccination started alongside temozolomide cycles, whereas in patients who had radiotherapy alone it started 4-6 weeks after radiotherapy. Of the roughly 30 treated patients, roughly 60% were male and around 40% were female, and the mean age was approximately 40 years. The week-35 safety follow-up took place at visit V12, and the week-47 end of study took place at visit V13. Six visits were used for peripheral blood collection: V03 (baseline), V05, V07, V10, V12 and V13. Longitudinal TCRB deep sequencing was done for some 26 treated patients, wherever samples were available for exploratory analyses. Before enrollment, most patients had been given radiochemotherapy with temozolomide as standard therapy, while the rest had received either radiotherapy alone or temozolomide alone.

By how much of the sample it makes up, this clone is medium-sized (0.01 to 0.1%). Its antigen remains undetermined. No base quality values were provided; no much bigger clone lies one nucleotide off. Broader findings and caveats from the paper: PBMC samples for TCRB deep sequencing were selected based on availability. It was noted by the authors that analyses of patient blood samples could not be reproduced owing to sample limitations. Pseudoprogression appeared unrelated to alterations in the top peripheral T cell clonotypes detected by TCRB sequencing. Vaccine-induced immune responses across multiple MHC alleles were detected in roughly 94% of patients.

In light of the paper, this sample's time point label describes: week 47, end of study. A 20-mer mutant IDH1 peptide at 300 micrograms in Montanide made up each vaccine dose, which was injected subcutaneously together with topical imiquimod. Across visits V03 through V10, patients got a total of eight vaccinations, given in weeks 1, 3, 5, 7, 11, 15, 19 and 23. Newly diagnosed WHO grade 3 or 4 IDH1-mutant astrocytomas showing loss of nuclear ATRX were present in the donors. The samples were drawn from NOA16, a multicentre, single-arm, open-label phase I trial in Germany that tested a mutant IDH1 peptide vaccine in humans for the first time. The DNeasy Blood and Tissue Kit was used to extract genomic DNA from EDTA blood for TCRB sequencing. As encoded in the germline V gene (reference sequence), CDR1 is MNHEY while CDR2 is SMNVEV. V was cut back by 5 bases and J by 4 bases, leaving a gap of 17 bases between them. Including the terminal cysteine and phenylalanine, the CDR3 comprises 15 residues. Of the read, only the CDR3 DNA is kept; its 45 bases are in frame from base 1.

Library prep was done by the immunoSEQ multiplex PCR assay. Following the manufacturer's protocol, the hsTCRB Kit was used to amplify rearranged TCR beta chain sequences. TCRB libraries were sequenced on an Illumina MiSeq. Per the original workflow: The kit vendor's proprietary platform handled demultiplexing, trimming and gene mapping. TCRdb retrieved this table from immuneACCESS and kept in-frame rearrangements only. Not all clones are present; in checked studies, unresolved V genes account for under half, and no reason is known for the remainder. V and J calls and clone size come straight from that table; D and trimming were deduced from the DNA. Within this sample are tens of thousands of clones, with about 87% of them counted one time only. The top ten clones comprise about 11% of the sample.

This sample comprised PBMCs, obtained from a glioma patient whose treatment included an IDH1 peptide vaccine. This sequence was found in a woman aged 25 to 45 with glioma. This chain is built from TRBV27 and TRBJ1-2, and the D gene may be TRBD1, 6 bases matching. The DNA is TGTGCCAGCAGTACGCTCCTAGGGGGGGGCTATGGCTACACCTTC. This encodes CASSTLLGGGYGYTF.